The source of this T cell receptor (beta chain) is a study of T cells in Graves' hyperthyroidism and ophthalmopathy. This clonotype was seen only once. RNA transcripts served as the template for amplifying TCR beta CDR3 regions. First-round RT-PCR of the TCR CDR3 relied on the HTBI primer set. In TCRdb, the multiplex PCR reads were re-called with MiXCR into one record per CDR3 protein. Found here are hundreds of thousands of distinct CDR3 sequences, approximately 14% of them singletons; the top ten hold almost 8%. Those with hyperthyroidism were 18 to 65 years old, newly diagnosed, and ill for under 2 months. Together with thyroid ultrasound, orbital computed tomography, serum thyroxine and TRAb, clinical symptoms were used for diagnoses. Losses at the gene ends were 5 bases for V and 6 bases for J; bases not matched to a gene: 2. Germline CDR1 and CDR2: GTSNPN and SVGIG (reference sequence). The length of the CDR3 is 13 residues.

V is TRBV30 and J is TRBJ2-1; 12 bases map to TRBD1. Sequenced: blood. The origin of this receptor is a young woman with Graves' hyperthyroidism. The CDR3 sequence: CAWLGQGANEQFF. Here the CDR3 DNA reads TGTGCCTGGTTGGGACAGGGGGCCAATGAGCAGTTCTTC.